These T cell receptor beta chains were read from a single sample in a study of T cell changes during pregnancy in multiple sclerosis. Only in-frame clones appear in the TCRdb table, and some are missing; sequencing was by immunoSEQ multiplex PCR. In the table there are just under 65,000 clones, roughly 96% of which are singletons. The specimen comprised CD8+ T cells from peripheral blood mononuclear cells, sampled after pregnancy. The receptors originated from a female donor with multiple sclerosis, enrolled in a pregnancy study. Each CDR3 is given with its conserved first and last residue. D genes are given only for firm matches. Expanded clones are given a class, and other clones once, few, many or no size at all.

J gene: TRBJ2-7
V gene: TRBV28
clone size: NA
D gene: TRBD1
CDR3 protein: CASSSGQGLDEQYF
CDR3 DNA: TGTGCCAGCAGTTCGGGACAGGGACTTGACGAGCAGTACTTC

J gene: TRBJ2-3
V gene: TRBV7-9
clone size: NA
D gene: NA
CDR3 protein: CASSPFVGASTDTQYF
CDR3 DNA: TGTGCCAGCAGCCCCTTTGTGGGAGCAAGTACAGATACGCAGTATTTT

J gene: TRBJ2-2
V gene: TRBV11-1
clone size: NA
D gene: NA
CDR3 protein: CASSGLTGELFF
CDR3 DNA: TGTGCCAGCAGCGGGCTCACCGGGGAGCTGTTTTTT

J gene: TRBJ2-1
V gene: TRBV7-9
clone size: NA
D gene: NA
CDR3 protein: CASSEGLLPHEQFF
CDR3 DNA: TGTGCCAGCAGCGAGGGACTCCTGCCCCATGAGCAGTTCTTC

J gene: TRBJ2-7
V gene: TRBV13
clone size: NA
D gene: NA
CDR3 protein: CASSPRGRNYEQYF
CDR3 DNA: TGTGCCAGCAGCCCTCGAGGGAGGAACTACGAGCAGTACTTC

J gene: TRBJ2-2
V gene: TRBV29-1
clone size: NA
D gene: NA
CDR3 protein: CSAEEGPPAGELFF
CDR3 DNA: TGCAGCGCGGAGGAGGGTCCACCGGCCGGGGAGCTGTTTTTT

J gene: TRBJ1-2
V gene: TRBV29-1
clone size: NA
D gene: TRBD1
CDR3 protein: CSTDPGTGGTANYGYTF
CDR3 DNA: TGCAGCACCGACCCCGGGACAGGGGGGACTGCTAACTATGGCTACACCTTC

J gene: TRBJ2-5
V gene: TRBV2
clone size: NA
D gene: NA
CDR3 protein: CASSPLGRGSRQETQYF
CDR3 DNA: TGTGCCAGCAGTCCTTTAGGACGGGGGAGTCGGCAAGAGACCCAGTACTTC

J gene: TRBJ2-1
V gene: TRBV19
clone size: NA
D gene: NA
CDR3 protein: CASSIDGYNEQFF
CDR3 DNA: TGTGCCAGTAGTATAGACGGTTACAATGAGCAGTTCTTC

J gene: TRBJ2-7
V gene: TRBV28
clone size: NA
D gene: NA
CDR3 protein: CASSLLQYEQYF
CDR3 DNA: TGTGCCAGCAGTTTACTACAGTACGAGCAGTACTTC

J gene: TRBJ2-1
V gene: TRBV9
clone size: NA
D gene: NA
CDR3 protein: CASSVDSAGSYNEQFF
CDR3 DNA: TGTGCCAGCAGCGTAGATAGCGCGGGCTCCTACAATGAGCAGTTCTTC

J gene: TRBJ1-2
V gene: TRBV27
clone size: NA
D gene: TRBD1
CDR3 protein: CATRGQGYGYTF
CDR3 DNA: TGTGCCACCCGAGGACAGGGCTATGGCTACACCTTC

J gene: TRBJ1-3
V gene: TRBV28
clone size: NA
D gene: NA
CDR3 protein: CASKGLGWTDSGNTIYF
CDR3 DNA: TGTGCCAGCAAGGGGTTAGGGTGGACGGACTCTGGAAACACCATATATTTT

J gene: TRBJ2-7
V gene: TRBV5-1
clone size: once
D gene: NA
CDR3 protein: CASSYLPQGNYEQYF
CDR3 DNA: TGCGCCAGCAGCTACCTTCCACAGGGAAACTACGAGCAGTACTTC

J gene: TRBJ2-7
V gene: TRBV4-1
clone size: once
D gene: NA
CDR3 protein: CASSQGDTYEQYF
CDR3 DNA: TGCGCCAGCAGCCAAGGGGACACCTACGAGCAGTACTTC

J gene: TRBJ2-7
V gene: TRBV29-1
clone size: NA
D gene: NA
CDR3 protein: CSVELGVEQYF
CDR3 DNA: TGCAGCGTTGAGCTGGGCGTCGAGCAGTACTTC

J gene: TRBJ1-5
V gene: TRBV4-1
clone size: NA
D gene: TRBD1
CDR3 protein: CASSQGTGSNQPQHF
CDR3 DNA: TGCGCCAGCAGCCAAGGGACAGGGAGCAATCAGCCCCAGCATTTT

J gene: TRBJ1-2
V gene: TRBV28
clone size: NA
D gene: TRBD1
CDR3 protein: CASRGQGYGYTF
CDR3 DNA: TGTGCCAGCAGAGGACAGGGGTACGGCTACACCTTC

J gene: TRBJ2-7
V gene: TRBV6-1
clone size: NA
D gene: NA
CDR3 protein: CASSEPGDGTYEQYF
CDR3 DNA: TGTGCCAGCAGTGAACCGGGGGACGGGACCTACGAGCAGTACTTC

J gene: TRBJ2-7
V gene: TRBV28
clone size: once
D gene: TRBD1
CDR3 protein: CASSAPGQGYEQYF
CDR3 DNA: TGTGCCAGCAGTGCCCCGGGACAGGGCTACGAGCAGTACTTC

J gene: TRBJ2-3
V gene: TRBV28
clone size: once
D gene: TRBD2
CDR3 protein: CASTPFGGVSTDTQYF
CDR3 DNA: TGTGCCAGCACCCCCTTTGGGGGGGTTAGCACAGATACGCAGTATTTT

J gene: TRBJ1-1
V gene: TRBV15
clone size: NA
D gene: NA
CDR3 protein: CATSVNRAPTEAFF
CDR3 DNA: TGTGCCACCAGCGTAAACAGGGCCCCCACTGAAGCTTTCTTT

J gene: TRBJ2-1
V gene: TRBV7-9
clone size: NA
D gene: NA
CDR3 protein: CASSPPGGEAYNEQFF
CDR3 DNA: TGTGCCAGCAGCCCCCCCGGTGGAGAGGCCTACAATGAGCAGTTCTTC

J gene: TRBJ1-2
V gene: TRBV7-9
clone size: NA
D gene: NA
CDR3 protein: CASSPYVDTQIRGYTF
CDR3 DNA: TGTGCCAGCAGCCCCTATGTGGACACCCAGATAAGGGGCTACACCTTC

J gene: TRBJ1-3
V gene: TRBV4-1
clone size: NA
D gene: NA
CDR3 protein: CASSQGEAVRGNTIYF
CDR3 DNA: TGCGCCAGCAGCCAAGGGGAGGCAGTCAGAGGAAACACCATATATTTT

J gene: TRBJ1-1
V gene: TRBV7-9
clone size: NA
D gene: NA
CDR3 protein: CASSTAPGKHKNTEAFF
CDR3 DNA: TGTGCCAGCAGCACCGCCCCAGGGAAACACAAAAACACTGAAGCTTTCTTT

J gene: TRBJ2-1
V gene: TRBV19
clone size: once
D gene: TRBD2
CDR3 protein: CASSIGWGGNEQFF
CDR3 DNA: TGTGCCAGTAGTATCGGCTGGGGGGGGAATGAGCAGTTCTTC

J gene: TRBJ2-3
V gene: TRBV6-5
clone size: NA
D gene: NA
CDR3 protein: CASSATSGPTDTQYF
CDR3 DNA: TGTGCCAGCAGTGCCACTAGTGGACCCACAGATACGCAGTATTTT

J gene: TRBJ2-2
V gene: TRBV27
clone size: NA
D gene: NA
CDR3 protein: CASSHGGGVGELFF
CDR3 DNA: TGTGCCAGCAGTCATGGCGGGGGCGTCGGGGAGCTGTTTTTT

J gene: TRBJ2-7
V gene: TRBV9
clone size: NA
D gene: TRBD1
CDR3 protein: CASSVAGGTGGDEQYF
CDR3 DNA: TGTGCCAGCAGCGTAGCTGGGGGGACAGGGGGCGATGAGCAGTACTTC

J gene: TRBJ2-7
V gene: TRBV7-9
clone size: NA
D gene: TRBD1
CDR3 protein: CASTPPRDRGNEQYF
CDR3 DNA: TGTGCCAGCACCCCCCCCCGGGACAGGGGCAACGAGCAGTACTTC

J gene: TRBJ2-7
V gene: TRBV5-5
clone size: once
D gene: NA
CDR3 protein: CASSLEADYEQYF
CDR3 DNA: TGTGCCAGCAGCTTAGAGGCGGACTACGAGCAGTACTTC

J gene: TRBJ2-1
V gene: TRBV18
clone size: NA
D gene: TRBD2
CDR3 protein: CARDGLAGFSYDEQFF
CDR3 DNA: TGTGCCAGGGATGGACTAGCGGGCTTCTCCTATGATGAGCAGTTCTTC

J gene: TRBJ2-1
V gene: TRBV27
clone size: NA
D gene: TRBD2
CDR3 protein: CASSFGALAGAGEQFF
CDR3 DNA: TGTGCCAGCAGTTTCGGGGCCTTAGCGGGAGCAGGTGAGCAGTTCTTC

J gene: TRBJ2-1
V gene: TRBV11-3
clone size: NA
D gene: TRBD2
CDR3 protein: CASSSSGTSGKYEQFF
CDR3 DNA: TGTGCCAGCAGCTCCTCCGGGACTAGCGGGAAGTATGAGCAGTTCTTC

J gene: TRBJ1-1
V gene: TRBV7-9
clone size: NA
D gene: TRBD1
CDR3 protein: CASSHRTGLNTEAFF
CDR3 DNA: TGTGCCAGCAGCCACCGGACAGGGTTGAACACTGAAGCTTTCTTT

J gene: TRBJ2-2
V gene: TRBV28
clone size: NA
D gene: NA
CDR3 protein: CASSLRRVLNTGELFF
CDR3 DNA: TGTGCCAGCAGCCTCAGGCGGGTGTTGAACACCGGGGAGCTGTTTTTT

J gene: TRBJ2-7
V gene: TRBV7-9
clone size: NA
D gene: TRBD1
CDR3 protein: CASSWDDRGFPYEQYF
CDR3 DNA: TGTGCCAGCAGCTGGGACGACAGGGGGTTCCCCTACGAGCAGTACTTC

J gene: TRBJ2-5
V gene: TRBV27
clone size: NA
D gene: NA
CDR3 protein: CASSTTASWTQYF
CDR3 DNA: TGTGCCAGCAGTACGACAGCATCATGGACCCAGTACTTC

J gene: TRBJ1-1
V gene: TRBV29-1
clone size: NA
D gene: NA
CDR3 protein: CSVVAPRQGLNTEAFF
CDR3 DNA: TGCAGCGTTGTAGCCCCTCGCCAGGGTCTGAACACTGAAGCTTTCTTT

J gene: TRBJ2-1
V gene: TRBV5-1
clone size: NA
D gene: NA
CDR3 protein: CASSLVRVPYNEQFF
CDR3 DNA: TGCGCCAGCAGCTTGGTCAGGGTACCCTACAATGAGCAGTTCTTC

J gene: TRBJ2-2
V gene: TRBV11-1
clone size: NA
D gene: TRBD1
CDR3 protein: CASSLRGPSGPGELFF
CDR3 DNA: TGTGCCAGCAGCTTAAGGGGGCCCTCCGGGCCCGGGGAGCTGTTTTTT

J gene: TRBJ2-5
V gene: TRBV7-9
clone size: NA
D gene: NA
CDR3 protein: CASSYPGRGTQYF
CDR3 DNA: TGTGCCAGCAGCTACCCAGGGCGGGGGACCCAGTACTTC

J gene: TRBJ2-3
V gene: TRBV5-4
clone size: once
D gene: TRBD1
CDR3 protein: CASSSLTGITDTQYF
CDR3 DNA: TGTGCCAGCAGCTCCTTGACAGGGATCACAGATACGCAGTATTTT

J gene: TRBJ1-3
V gene: TRBV4-2
clone size: NA
D gene: NA
CDR3 protein: CASSQDGGAPGNTIYF
CDR3 DNA: TGTGCCAGCAGCCAAGATGGTGGGGCGCCTGGAAACACCATATATTTT

J gene: TRBJ2-3
V gene: TRBV15
clone size: NA
D gene: NA
CDR3 protein: CATSRDLSTSTDTQYF
CDR3 DNA: TGTGCCACCAGCAGAGATCTCTCGACTAGTACAGATACGCAGTATTTT

J gene: TRBJ2-7
V gene: TRBV29-1
clone size: NA
D gene: NA
CDR3 protein: CSVETPGQTYEQYF
CDR3 DNA: TGCAGCGTTGAAACCCCGGGACAAACCTACGAGCAGTACTTC